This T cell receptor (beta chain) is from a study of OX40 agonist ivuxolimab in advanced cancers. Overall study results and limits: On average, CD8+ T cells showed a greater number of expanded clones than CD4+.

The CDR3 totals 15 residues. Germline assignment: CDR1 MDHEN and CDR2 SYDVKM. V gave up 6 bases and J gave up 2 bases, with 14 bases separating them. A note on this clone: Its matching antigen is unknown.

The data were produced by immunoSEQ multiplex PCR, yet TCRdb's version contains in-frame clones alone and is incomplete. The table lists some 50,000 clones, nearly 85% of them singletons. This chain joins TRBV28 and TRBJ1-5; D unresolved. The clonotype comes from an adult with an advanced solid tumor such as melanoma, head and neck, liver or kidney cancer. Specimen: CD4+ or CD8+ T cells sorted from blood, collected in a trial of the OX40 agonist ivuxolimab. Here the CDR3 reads CASSPQAGGNQPQHF. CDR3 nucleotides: TGTGCCAGCAGCCCCCAGGCGGGAGGCAATCAGCCCCAGCATTTT.